The rows below give T cell receptor beta chains drawn from one sample of a study of cytomegalovirus exposure and HLA in healthy donors. Produced via immunoSEQ multiplex PCR; TCRdb's table is partial and in-frame only. This table has about 89,000 clones, about 63% appearing once. Sequenced input: PBMCs. These receptors all come from a woman aged 25 to 39 in good health and CMV-seronegative. CDR3s include the opening cysteine and the closing phenylalanine or tryptophan. D genes are given only for firm matches. Clone size, where shown, is once, few, many, or a class for clones that have expanded.

v_gene: TRBV7-9
j_gene: TRBJ1-5
abundance: -
d_gene: -
CDR3nt: TGTGCCAGCAGCTTCTATTCAGGCTTTAGCAATCAGCCCCAGCATTTT
CDR3aa: CASSFYSGFSNQPQHF

v_gene: TRBV5-1
j_gene: TRBJ1-2
abundance: -
d_gene: TRBD1
CDR3nt: TGCGCCAGCAGCCTTTGGACAGGGGGTGGCTACACCTTC
CDR3aa: CASSLWTGGGYTF

v_gene: TRBV6-5
j_gene: TRBJ2-1
abundance: -
d_gene: -
CDR3nt: TGTGCCAGCAGAAAAGGGACTGACAATGAGCAGTTCTTC
CDR3aa: CASRKGTDNEQFF

v_gene: TRBV14
j_gene: TRBJ1-1
abundance: few
d_gene: TRBD1
CDR3nt: TGTGCCAGCAGCCAAGTACAGGGGAGCGGCACTGAAGCTTTCTTT
CDR3aa: CASSQVQGSGTEAFF

v_gene: TRBV19
j_gene: TRBJ1-1
abundance: few
d_gene: -
CDR3nt: TGTGCCAGTAGTGGCCTCGGGGTCACTGAAGCTTTCTTT
CDR3aa: CASSGLGVTEAFF

v_gene: TRBV28
j_gene: TRBJ2-7
abundance: once
d_gene: -
CDR3nt: TGTGCCAGCAGGGTCGGGACTGCCAGCTCCTACGAGCAGTACTTC
CDR3aa: CASRVGTASSYEQYF

v_gene: TRBV7-6
j_gene: TRBJ1-1
abundance: -
d_gene: -
CDR3nt: TGTGCCAGCAGCTTAGAATCTAGCGGAACTGAAGCTTTCTTT
CDR3aa: CASSLESSGTEAFF

v_gene: TRBV11-2
j_gene: TRBJ1-1
abundance: -
d_gene: -
CDR3nt: TGTGCCAGCAGCCTCGGTCCCGTAGATGCTTTCTTT
CDR3aa: CASSLGPVDAFF

v_gene: TRBV7-2
j_gene: TRBJ2-7
abundance: -
d_gene: -
CDR3nt: TGTGCCAGCAGCTTGGGGACTCAATCCTACGAGCAGTACTTC
CDR3aa: CASSLGTQSYEQYF

v_gene: TRBV4-1
j_gene: TRBJ1-1
abundance: few
d_gene: -
CDR3nt: TGCGCCAGCAGCCACCCGACCGAGGGTTGGAACACTGAAGCTTTCTTT
CDR3aa: CASSHPTEGWNTEAFF

v_gene: TRBV6-1
j_gene: TRBJ2-2
abundance: few
d_gene: -
CDR3nt: TGTGCCAGCAGTCCGGTGAACACCGGGGAGCTGTTTTTT
CDR3aa: CASSPVNTGELFF

v_gene: TRBV7-2
j_gene: TRBJ2-7
abundance: once
d_gene: -
CDR3nt: TGTGCCAGCAGCATAAAACCAGCCTACGAGCAGTACTTC
CDR3aa: CASSIKPAYEQYF

v_gene: TRBV5-6
j_gene: TRBJ1-3
abundance: -
d_gene: -
CDR3nt: TGTGCCAGCAGCTCCCTAGAACGACAGGCCGGAAACACCATATATTTT
CDR3aa: CASSSLERQAGNTIYF

v_gene: TRBV7-9
j_gene: TRBJ2-7
abundance: -
d_gene: TRBD2
CDR3nt: TGTGCCAGCAGCCCCCCCCTGAAGCGGGAGGGTTCCTACGAGCAGTACTTC
CDR3aa: CASSPPLKREGSYEQYF

v_gene: TRBV10-1
j_gene: TRBJ2-1
abundance: few
d_gene: TRBD2
CDR3nt: TGCGCCAGCAGTGAGCTCACGGGGGGGCATGATGAGCAGTTCTTC
CDR3aa: CASSELTGGHDEQFF

v_gene: TRBV4-1
j_gene: TRBJ2-2
abundance: few
d_gene: -
CDR3nt: TGCGCCAGCAGCGGCGGGACAGCGGTACTAGCGGCCGACACCGGGGAGCTGTTTTTT
CDR3aa: CASSGGTAVLAADTGELFF

v_gene: TRBV28
j_gene: TRBJ1-1
abundance: -
d_gene: -
CDR3nt: TGTGCCAGCAGCCCTCCCGGGGGGTACGGCACTGAAGCTTTCTTT
CDR3aa: CASSPPGGYGTEAFF

v_gene: TRBV28
j_gene: TRBJ2-7
abundance: -
d_gene: TRBD1
CDR3nt: TGTGCCAGCAGTTTACCCGGGACAGGGACCTACGAGCAGTACTTC
CDR3aa: CASSLPGTGTYEQYF

v_gene: TRBV7-9
j_gene: TRBJ1-5
abundance: -
d_gene: TRBD1
CDR3nt: TGTGCCAGCAGCTTAAGGGACAGCGATAGCAATCAGCCCCAGCATTTT
CDR3aa: CASSLRDSDSNQPQHF

v_gene: TRBV5-1
j_gene: TRBJ1-1
abundance: -
d_gene: TRBD1
CDR3nt: TGCGCCAGCAGCGGCTGGACAGGATCCACTGAAGCTTTCTTT
CDR3aa: CASSGWTGSTEAFF

v_gene: TRBV14
j_gene: TRBJ1-2
abundance: -
d_gene: TRBD1
CDR3nt: TGTGCCAGCAGCCAAGATTCCCTCAGGGGGCGACGCTATGGCTACACCTTC
CDR3aa: CASSQDSLRGRRYGYTF

v_gene: TRBV19
j_gene: TRBJ1-2
abundance: -
d_gene: TRBD1
CDR3nt: TGTGCCAGTAGAGAGACAGGGGAAATCTATGGCTACACCTTC
CDR3aa: CASRETGEIYGYTF

v_gene: TRBV19
j_gene: TRBJ2-1
abundance: -
d_gene: -
CDR3nt: TGTGCCAGTAGTATCTCACAGGGCTGGCCCTACAATGAGCAGTTCTTC
CDR3aa: CASSISQGWPYNEQFF

v_gene: TRBV5-1
j_gene: TRBJ2-2
abundance: -
d_gene: TRBD1
CDR3nt: TGCGCCAGCAGGGCGGGACAGGGGTTAAGCACCGGGGAGCTGTTTTTT
CDR3aa: CASRAGQGLSTGELFF

v_gene: TRBV5-1
j_gene: TRBJ1-5
abundance: once
d_gene: -
CDR3nt: TGCGCCAGCCCCCGGCCCCAGCATTTT
CDR3aa: CASPRPQHF

v_gene: TRBV28
j_gene: TRBJ2-3
abundance: once
d_gene: -
CDR3nt: TGTGCCAGCAAGAGTAGCCCAGATACGCAGTATTTT
CDR3aa: CASKSSPDTQYF

v_gene: TRBV10-2
j_gene: TRBJ2-5
abundance: -
d_gene: TRBD2
CDR3nt: TGCGCCAGCAGTGAAGGTTCTAGCGGGAGGGATTTGGCGGAGACCCAGTACTTC
CDR3aa: CASSEGSSGRDLAETQYF

v_gene: TRBV5-1
j_gene: TRBJ1-1
abundance: few
d_gene: -
CDR3nt: TGCGCCAGCAGCTTGGGAGAGGGAGCTTTCTTT
CDR3aa: CASSLGEGAFF

v_gene: TRBV10-1
j_gene: TRBJ2-4
abundance: -
d_gene: -
CDR3nt: TGCGCCAGCAGTGATTCGGGGTTAGGGCTGAACATTCAGTACTTC
CDR3aa: CASSDSGLGLNIQYF

v_gene: TRBV9
j_gene: TRBJ2-2
abundance: -
d_gene: -
CDR3nt: TGTGCCAGCAGCTCCGGGACATACAACACCGGGGAGCTGTTTTTT
CDR3aa: CASSSGTYNTGELFF

v_gene: TRBV28
j_gene: TRBJ1-2
abundance: -
d_gene: TRBD1
CDR3nt: TGTGCCAGCAAGAGGGGGCGGAACTATGGCTACACCTTC
CDR3aa: CASKRGRNYGYTF

v_gene: TRBV6-5
j_gene: TRBJ2-7
abundance: few
d_gene: TRBD2
CDR3nt: TGTGCCAGCAGGGATAGCGGGAGGGCCCCCTACGAGCAGTACTTC
CDR3aa: CASRDSGRAPYEQYF

v_gene: TRBV28
j_gene: TRBJ1-2
abundance: -
d_gene: -
CDR3nt: TGTGCCAGCAGGTCTCCTTCTGGCTACACCTTC
CDR3aa: CASRSPSGYTF

v_gene: TRBV6-6
j_gene: TRBJ1-2
abundance: -
d_gene: TRBD1
CDR3nt: TGTGCCAGCAGTTCGGACAGGGGAGATGGCTACACCTTC
CDR3aa: CASSSDRGDGYTF

v_gene: TRBV5-1
j_gene: TRBJ1-2
abundance: few
d_gene: -
CDR3nt: TGCGCCAGCAAAAGTGGGGGGTCAGAGAACTATGGCTACACCTTC
CDR3aa: CASKSGGSENYGYTF

v_gene: TRBV5-5
j_gene: TRBJ1-5
abundance: -
d_gene: -
CDR3nt: TGTGCCAGCAGCTCGGGACTCACAGCGGGCAATCAGCCCCAGCATTTT
CDR3aa: CASSSGLTAGNQPQHF

v_gene: TRBV28
j_gene: TRBJ2-7
abundance: -
d_gene: TRBD1
CDR3nt: TGTGCCAGCAGTTTGAGAGGGGGCATGTACGAGCAGTACTTC
CDR3aa: CASSLRGGMYEQYF

v_gene: TRBV4-1
j_gene: TRBJ1-2
abundance: -
d_gene: -
CDR3nt: TGCGCCAGCAGCCAAGCAGAGGGTGAATTGCGTGGCTACACCTTC
CDR3aa: CASSQAEGELRGYTF

v_gene: TRBV25-1
j_gene: TRBJ1-2
abundance: -
d_gene: -
CDR3nt: TGTGCCAGCAGTGAATTGGACAGAAACTATGGCTACACCTTC
CDR3aa: CASSELDRNYGYTF

v_gene: TRBV5-5
j_gene: TRBJ1-6
abundance: -
d_gene: -
CDR3nt: TGTGCCAGCAGCCCCGAGGTGAGGCCCTCCTATAATTCACCCCTCCACTTT
CDR3aa: CASSPEVRPSYNSPLHF

v_gene: TRBV19
j_gene: TRBJ2-7
abundance: once
d_gene: -
CDR3nt: TGTGCCAGTAGCCTGGACAGTTCCTACGAGCAGTACTTC
CDR3aa: CASSLDSSYEQYF

v_gene: TRBV19
j_gene: TRBJ2-7
abundance: -
d_gene: -
CDR3nt: TGTGCCAGTAGTGCACAGAGCTCCTACGAGCAGTACTTC
CDR3aa: CASSAQSSYEQYF

v_gene: TRBV5-6
j_gene: TRBJ2-7
abundance: -
d_gene: TRBD2
CDR3nt: TGTGCCAGCAGCTTGGGAGGGAGCGGGGGGATATACGAGCAGTACTTC
CDR3aa: CASSLGGSGGIYEQYF

v_gene: TRBV5-1
j_gene: TRBJ1-1
abundance: few
d_gene: -
CDR3nt: TGCGCCAGCAGCTGGGGCCAGGGCGGAACTGAAGCTTTCTTT
CDR3aa: CASSWGQGGTEAFF

v_gene: TRBV6-5
j_gene: TRBJ2-3
abundance: many
d_gene: -
CDR3nt: TGTGCCAGCAGTTATCGGGATACGCAGTATTTT
CDR3aa: CASSYRDTQYF

v_gene: TRBV2
j_gene: TRBJ1-4
abundance: -
d_gene: -
CDR3nt: TGTGCCAGCAGACTCGGACAGATCAAGCCTTACGAAAAACTGTTTTTT
CDR3aa: CASRLGQIKPYEKLFF

v_gene: TRBV10-3
j_gene: TRBJ1-5
abundance: -
d_gene: -
CDR3nt: TGTGCCATCACCCAGGGCCCTAATCAGCCCCAGCATTTT
CDR3aa: CAITQGPNQPQHF

v_gene: TRBV28
j_gene: TRBJ1-5
abundance: -
d_gene: -
CDR3nt: TGTGCCAGCAGTTTACAGCCCAGGAGGAGCAATCAGCCCCAGCATTTT
CDR3aa: CASSLQPRRSNQPQHF

v_gene: TRBV16
j_gene: TRBJ1-4
abundance: -
d_gene: -
CDR3nt: TGTGCCAGCAGCCAAGTTCTTTATGAAAAACTGTTTTTT
CDR3aa: CASSQVLYEKLFF

v_gene: TRBV6-1
j_gene: TRBJ2-7
abundance: -
d_gene: -
CDR3nt: TGTGCCAGCAGTTCCGCGGGACAGTACGAGCAGTACTTC
CDR3aa: CASSSAGQYEQYF

v_gene: TRBV4-3
j_gene: TRBJ2-7
abundance: -
d_gene: TRBD1
CDR3nt: TGCGCCAGCAGCCAAGAAATTGGGACAGCCTACGAGCAGTACTTC
CDR3aa: CASSQEIGTAYEQYF

v_gene: TRBV29-1
j_gene: TRBJ1-3
abundance: few
d_gene: -
CDR3nt: TGCAGCGTTGCTAGGGAGGCTGGAAACACCATATATTTT
CDR3aa: CSVAREAGNTIYF

v_gene: TRBV5-6
j_gene: TRBJ1-2
abundance: -
d_gene: -
CDR3nt: TGTGCCAGCAGCTTGGGGGTACTCCGGAACAGAAACTATGGCTACACCTTC
CDR3aa: CASSLGVLRNRNYGYTF

v_gene: TRBV4-2
j_gene: TRBJ2-7
abundance: -
d_gene: TRBD2
CDR3nt: TGTGCCAGCAGCCAAGAACTAGCGGGATACGAGCAGTACTTC
CDR3aa: CASSQELAGYEQYF